The sequence of this TCR beta chain was determined in a study of blood T cell repertoires in COVID-19. The overall study: Material from acute and convalescent COVID-19 was sourced from the United States, Italy and Spain. Nucleic acid was either cDNA or gDNA, and it came from T cells, B-cell-depleted T cells, or PBMCs.

CDR3 size: 16 residues. J was trimmed by 4 bases and V by 5 bases; bases with no gene match: 13. Germline V gene data show CDR1 as MDHEN and CDR2 as SYDVKM. How the authors handled the data: Researchers report that nucleated cell counts were estimated from reference gene primer amplification. The data were produced by immunoSEQ multiplex PCR, yet TCRdb's version contains in-frame clones alone and is incomplete. V and J calls plus clone size are reproduced from that table; the DNA served to infer D and trimming. The sample consists of roughly 230,000 clones, approximately 83% of them appearing once. Sequenced: peripheral blood. The source is a human donor in a cohort sampled during active COVID-19. The chain combines TRBV28 with TRBJ1-2; 7 bases match TRBD1. The CDR3 DNA sequence: TGTGCCAGCAGTGGTACCGGGACAGAGACTACCTATGGCTACACCTTC. Translated, it gives CASSGTGTETTYGYTF.